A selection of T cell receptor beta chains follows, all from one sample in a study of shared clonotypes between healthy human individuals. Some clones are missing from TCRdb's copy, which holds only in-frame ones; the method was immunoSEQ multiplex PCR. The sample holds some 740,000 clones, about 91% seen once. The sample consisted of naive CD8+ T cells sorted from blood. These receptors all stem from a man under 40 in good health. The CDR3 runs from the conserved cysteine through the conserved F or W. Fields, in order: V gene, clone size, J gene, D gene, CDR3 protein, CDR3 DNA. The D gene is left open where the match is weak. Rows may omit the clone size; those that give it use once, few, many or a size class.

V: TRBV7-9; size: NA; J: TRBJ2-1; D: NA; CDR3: CASSKAATSYNEQFF; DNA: TGTGCCAGCAGCAAGGCGGCTACCTCCTACAATGAGCAGTTCTTC
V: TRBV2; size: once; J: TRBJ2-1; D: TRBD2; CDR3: CASTSGSGRRLDANEQFF; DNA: TGTGCCAGCACCTCGGGTAGCGGGAGGCGCCTCGACGCGAATGAGCAGTTCTTC
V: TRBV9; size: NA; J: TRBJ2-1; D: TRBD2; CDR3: CASSVEGGGPGGYYNEQFF; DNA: TGTGCCAGCAGCGTAGAGGGGGGCGGTCCGGGAGGGTATTACAATGAGCAGTTCTTC
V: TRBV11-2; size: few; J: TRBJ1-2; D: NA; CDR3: CASSTGYGYTF; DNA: TGTGCCAGCAGCACAGGATACGGCTACACCTTC
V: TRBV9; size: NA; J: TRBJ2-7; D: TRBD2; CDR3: CASSVLAGGPYEQYF; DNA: TGTGCCAGCAGCGTACTAGCGGGAGGCCCCTACGAGCAGTACTTC
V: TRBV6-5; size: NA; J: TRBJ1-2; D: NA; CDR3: CASSYSIEGIYGYTF; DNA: TGTGCCAGCAGTTACTCGATTGAGGGGATATATGGCTACACCTTC
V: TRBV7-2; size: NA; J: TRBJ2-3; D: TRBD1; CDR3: CASSIGTGTDTQYF; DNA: TGTGCCAGCAGCATCGGGACAGGCACAGATACGCAGTATTTT
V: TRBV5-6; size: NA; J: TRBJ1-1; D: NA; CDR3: CASSLGAGAAEAFF; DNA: TGTGCCAGCAGCTTAGGGGCCGGAGCGGCTGAAGCTTTCTTT
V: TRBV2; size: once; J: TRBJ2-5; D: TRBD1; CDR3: CASRGQGEEETQYF; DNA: TGTGCCAGCAGAGGACAGGGCGAGGAGGAGACCCAGTACTTC
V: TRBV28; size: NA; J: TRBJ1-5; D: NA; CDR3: CASSLGQFNQPQHF; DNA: TGTGCCAGCAGTTTAGGGCAGTTCAATCAGCCCCAGCATTTT
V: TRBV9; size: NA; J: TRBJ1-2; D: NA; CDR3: CASLGGLKDGYTF; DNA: TGTGCCAGCCTAGGGGGATTAAAGGATGGCTACACCTTC
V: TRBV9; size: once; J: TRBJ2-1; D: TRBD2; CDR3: CASSVVGSGSFNEQFF; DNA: TGTGCCAGCAGCGTAGTGGGTAGCGGGAGTTTCAATGAGCAGTTCTTC
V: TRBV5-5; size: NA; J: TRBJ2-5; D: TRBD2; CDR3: CASSLLLAGAGSQETQYF; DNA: TGTGCCAGCAGCTTATTGCTAGCGGGAGCGGGTAGTCAAGAGACCCAGTACTTC
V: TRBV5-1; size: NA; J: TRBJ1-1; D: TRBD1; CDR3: CASSERQGSNTEAFF; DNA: TGCGCCAGCAGCGAGAGACAGGGGTCGAACACTGAAGCTTTCTTT
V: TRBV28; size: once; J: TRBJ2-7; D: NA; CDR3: CASSSYVSYEQYF; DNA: TGTGCCAGCAGTTCGTACGTCTCCTACGAGCAGTACTTC
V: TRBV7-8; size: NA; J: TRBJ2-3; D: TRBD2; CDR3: CASSLVFYGTSGNSTDTQYF; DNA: TGTGCCAGCAGCTTAGTCTTTTATGGGACTAGCGGAAACAGCACAGATACGCAGTATTTT
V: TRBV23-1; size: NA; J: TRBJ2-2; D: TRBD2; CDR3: CASSQRKREENTGELFF; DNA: TGCGCCAGCAGTCAAAGGAAGCGGGAGGAGAACACCGGGGAGCTGTTTTTT
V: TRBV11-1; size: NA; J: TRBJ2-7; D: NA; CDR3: CASSSETGPYEQYF; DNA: TGTGCCAGCAGCTCGGAGACAGGCCCCTACGAGCAGTACTTC
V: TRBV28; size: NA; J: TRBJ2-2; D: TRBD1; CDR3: CASSHRGRGTGELFF; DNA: TGTGCCAGCAGTCACAGGGGGCGCGGCACCGGGGAGCTGTTTTTT
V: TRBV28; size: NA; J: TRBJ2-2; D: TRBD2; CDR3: CASRKLALNTGELFF; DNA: TGTGCCAGCAGAAAACTAGCGTTGAACACCGGGGAGCTGTTTTTT
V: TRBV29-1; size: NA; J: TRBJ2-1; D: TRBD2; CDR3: CSALTSGSYEQFF; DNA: TGCAGCGCTCTGACTAGCGGGAGTTATGAGCAGTTCTTC
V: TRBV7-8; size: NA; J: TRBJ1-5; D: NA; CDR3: CASSLATATYSNQPQHF; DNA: TGTGCCAGCAGCTTAGCGACAGCTACTTATAGCAATCAGCCCCAGCATTTT
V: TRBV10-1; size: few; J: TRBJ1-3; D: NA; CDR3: CASSESLGNTIYF; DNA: TGCGCCAGCAGTGAGTCGCTTGGAAACACCATATATTTT
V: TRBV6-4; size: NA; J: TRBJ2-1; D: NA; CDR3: CASSVGGTVNEQFF; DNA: TGTGCCAGCAGTGTTGGGGGGACAGTGAATGAGCAGTTCTTC
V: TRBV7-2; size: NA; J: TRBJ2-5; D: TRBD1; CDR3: CASSFRTGIERGETQYF; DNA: TGTGCCAGCAGCTTTAGGACAGGGATCGAGCGTGGGGAGACCCAGTACTTC
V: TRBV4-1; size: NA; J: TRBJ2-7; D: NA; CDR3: CASSQESLGDSSYEQYF; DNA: TGCGCCAGCAGCCAAGAAAGTCTAGGTGATAGCTCCTACGAGCAGTACTTC
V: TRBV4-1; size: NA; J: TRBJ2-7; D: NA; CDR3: CASSRVGSYEQYF; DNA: TGCGCCAGCAGCCGGGTCGGGAGCTACGAGCAGTACTTC
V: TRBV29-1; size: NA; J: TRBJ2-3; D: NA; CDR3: CSVDRLTNTDTQYF; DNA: TGCAGCGTTGATCGCCTCACTAACACAGATACGCAGTATTTT
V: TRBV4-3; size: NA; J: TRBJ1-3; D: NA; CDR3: CASSQAGDTIYF; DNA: TGCGCCAGCAGCCAAGCTGGCGACACCATATATTTT
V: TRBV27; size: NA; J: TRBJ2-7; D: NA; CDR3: CASSLVGSYEQYF; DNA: TGTGCCAGCAGTTTGGTCGGTTCCTACGAGCAGTACTTC
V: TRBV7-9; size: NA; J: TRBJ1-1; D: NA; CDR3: CASRDLSGGNTEAFF; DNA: TGTGCCAGCAGGGATCTCTCCGGGGGGAACACTGAAGCTTTCTTT
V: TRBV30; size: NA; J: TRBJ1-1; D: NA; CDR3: CAWSPPSAEAFF; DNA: TGTGCCTGGAGCCCCCCCTCCGCTGAAGCTTTCTTT
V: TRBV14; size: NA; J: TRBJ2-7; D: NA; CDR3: CASTSPGAGYEQYF; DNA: TGTGCCAGCACCTCTCCCGGGGCGGGCTACGAGCAGTACTTC